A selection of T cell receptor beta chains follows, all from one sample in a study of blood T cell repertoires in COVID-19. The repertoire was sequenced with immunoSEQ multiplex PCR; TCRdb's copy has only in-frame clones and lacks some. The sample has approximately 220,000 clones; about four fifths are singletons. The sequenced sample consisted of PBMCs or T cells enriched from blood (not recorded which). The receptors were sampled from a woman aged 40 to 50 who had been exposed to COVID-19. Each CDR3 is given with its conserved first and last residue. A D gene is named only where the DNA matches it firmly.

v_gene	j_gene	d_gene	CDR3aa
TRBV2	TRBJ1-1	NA	CASRGLGTEAFF
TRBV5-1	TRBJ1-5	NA	CASRPGLGDQPQHF
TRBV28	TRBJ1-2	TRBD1	CASRPGQLSYGYTF
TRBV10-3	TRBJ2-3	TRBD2	CAISSSAGGLSDTQYF
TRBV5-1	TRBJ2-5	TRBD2	CASSRGGRAQETQYF
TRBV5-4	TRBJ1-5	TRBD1	CASSLGQGPNQPQHF
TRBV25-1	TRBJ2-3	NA	CASSTVLGQRMTDTQYF
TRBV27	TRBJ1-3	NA	CASSSRLSGNTIYF
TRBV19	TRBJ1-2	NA	CASSPGNANYGYTF
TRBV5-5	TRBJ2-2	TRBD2	CASSLPSGGATGELFF
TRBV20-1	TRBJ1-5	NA	CSARGGEAQHF
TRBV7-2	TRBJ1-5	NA	CASSLAGGNNQPQHF
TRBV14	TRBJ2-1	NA	CASSPAPLLAPFSYNEQFF
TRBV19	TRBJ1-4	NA	CASMGGSGGEKLFF
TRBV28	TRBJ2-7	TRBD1	CASSYGDRGSVEQYF
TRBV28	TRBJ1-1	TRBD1	CASSLGPDRGNTEAFF
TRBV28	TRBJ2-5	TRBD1	CASSPGQAQETQYF
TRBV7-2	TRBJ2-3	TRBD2	CASSLVARGGPDTQYF
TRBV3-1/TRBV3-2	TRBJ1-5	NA	CASSQGSSSNQPQHF
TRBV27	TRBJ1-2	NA	CASSSTNYGYTF
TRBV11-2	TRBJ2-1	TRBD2	CASSFDQLAAGNEQFF
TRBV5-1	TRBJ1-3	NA	CASSLAGQGSRSGNTIYF
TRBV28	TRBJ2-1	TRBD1	CASSFIGAGGVDEQFF
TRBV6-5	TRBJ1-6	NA	CASSREGENSPLHF
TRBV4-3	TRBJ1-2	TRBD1	CASSTGDLGYGYTF
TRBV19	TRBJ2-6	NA	CASSNREWGSGANVLTF
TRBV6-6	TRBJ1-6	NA	CASSSAQGPRPLHF
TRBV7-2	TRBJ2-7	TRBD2	CASSPANGGTYEQYF
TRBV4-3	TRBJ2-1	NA	CASSQGQGEQFF
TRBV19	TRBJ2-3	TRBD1	CASSMQGVGGTDTQYF
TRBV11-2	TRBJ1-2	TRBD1	CASSLEGGAGGYTF
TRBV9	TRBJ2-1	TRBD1	CASSLRGQAFGNEQFF
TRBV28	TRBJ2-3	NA	CASGTDPQYF
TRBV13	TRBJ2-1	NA	CASSLAFRQGGGNEQFF
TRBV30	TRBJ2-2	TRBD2	CALTSGGDTGELFF
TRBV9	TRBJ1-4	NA	CASSATGTGDEKLFF
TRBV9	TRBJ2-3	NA	CASSVASQDSDTQYF
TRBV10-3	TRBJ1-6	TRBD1	CAISPGQGPGSPLHF
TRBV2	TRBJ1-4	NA	CASNARVEEKLFF
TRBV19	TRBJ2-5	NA	CASSIGQLKETQYF
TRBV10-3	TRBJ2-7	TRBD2	CAISDRGTSGGSYEQYF
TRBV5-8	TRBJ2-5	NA	CASIRREQETQYF
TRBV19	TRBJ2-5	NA	CASSIDPQGPGSETQYF
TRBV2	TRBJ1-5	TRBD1	CASSGGTVGTQPQHF
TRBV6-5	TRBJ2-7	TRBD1	CATRGQGDSYEQYF
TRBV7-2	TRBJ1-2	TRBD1	CASSLGGTGLPRGYTF
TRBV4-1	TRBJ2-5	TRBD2	CASSQGLADGETQYF
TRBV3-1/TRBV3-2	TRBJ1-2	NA	CASSQEFSGPNYGYTF
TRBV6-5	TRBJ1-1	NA	CASSYRYEAFF
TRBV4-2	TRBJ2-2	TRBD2	CASSQDPSGVSGELFF
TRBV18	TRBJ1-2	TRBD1	CASSPITQGAYGYTF
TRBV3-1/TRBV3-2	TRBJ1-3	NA	CASSPITEHSGNTIYF
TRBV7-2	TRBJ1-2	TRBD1	CASSSGQIYTF
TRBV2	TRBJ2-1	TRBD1	CASTPSARGPLNEQFF
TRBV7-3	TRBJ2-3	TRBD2	CASSNTSGGASTDTQYF
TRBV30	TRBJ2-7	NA	CAWRETTGFSYEQYF
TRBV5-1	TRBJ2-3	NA	CASSLVGRGRSTDTQYF
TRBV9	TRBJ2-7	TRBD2	CASSVGLADYSYEQYF
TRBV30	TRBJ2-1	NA	CAWSVLGGSSYNEQFF